This TCR beta chain is drawn from a study of regulatory T cells in long-lasting Graves disease. General study points: There was favoring of TRBV28, TRBJ1-2 and TRBJ2-5 in persistent disease. The study found lower TCR diversity in persistent Graves' patients than in newly diagnosed ones.

CDR1 is MNHEY, CDR2 SVGAGI, per germline. The CDR3 loop spans 16 amino acids. Trimming removed 0 bases at V and 7 bases at J, with 16 bases between. The sample's time point: newly diagnosed GD, antithyroid drugs for less than 3 months. The authors made the TCR library using RNA they extracted from PBMCs. Arm-PCR of CDR3 regions and iRepertoire HTBI primers were the basis on which TCR beta libraries were built. Source study methods: Taken together, the samples had 50 to 70 TRBV and roughly 15 TRBJ segments identified. TCRdb recomputed calls from the multiplex PCR reads with MiXCR, one row per CDR3 protein. The V and J calls were not made by the authors but by TCRdb's processing. This table holds more than 300,000 distinct CDR3 sequences, around 16% found once. This clonotype was detected ten times or more. What it recognizes is unknown. This sample also appeared in a second study, on T cells in Graves' hyperthyroidism and ophthalmopathy. That work contributes: The TCR CDR3 first-round RT-PCR relied on the HTBI primer set.

Sequenced here: peripheral blood mononuclear cells (PBMCs), sampled at new diagnosis, from a patient treated with antithyroid drugs. The TCR originated in a woman aged 18-29 years with Graves disease. The V gene is TRBV6-5, the J gene TRBJ2-1; either TRBD1 or TRBD2 may fit D (6 bases each). CDR3: CASSYSWGAQANEQFF. The CDR3 DNA follows: TGTGCCAGCAGTTACTCGTGGGGGGCGCAGGCGAATGAGCAGTTCTTC.